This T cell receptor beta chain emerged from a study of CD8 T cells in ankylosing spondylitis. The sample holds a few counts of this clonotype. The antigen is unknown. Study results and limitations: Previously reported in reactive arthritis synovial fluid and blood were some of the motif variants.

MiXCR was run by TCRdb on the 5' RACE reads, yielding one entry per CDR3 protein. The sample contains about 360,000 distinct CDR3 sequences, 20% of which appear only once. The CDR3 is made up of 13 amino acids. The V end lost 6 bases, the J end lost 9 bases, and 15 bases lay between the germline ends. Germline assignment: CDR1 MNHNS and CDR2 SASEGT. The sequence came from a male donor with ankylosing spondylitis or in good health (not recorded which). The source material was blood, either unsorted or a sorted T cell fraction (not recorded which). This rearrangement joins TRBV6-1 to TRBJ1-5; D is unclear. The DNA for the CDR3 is TGTGCCAGCAGAGGACGGGAAGTAGGGCCCCAGCATTTT. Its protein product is CASRGREVGPQHF.